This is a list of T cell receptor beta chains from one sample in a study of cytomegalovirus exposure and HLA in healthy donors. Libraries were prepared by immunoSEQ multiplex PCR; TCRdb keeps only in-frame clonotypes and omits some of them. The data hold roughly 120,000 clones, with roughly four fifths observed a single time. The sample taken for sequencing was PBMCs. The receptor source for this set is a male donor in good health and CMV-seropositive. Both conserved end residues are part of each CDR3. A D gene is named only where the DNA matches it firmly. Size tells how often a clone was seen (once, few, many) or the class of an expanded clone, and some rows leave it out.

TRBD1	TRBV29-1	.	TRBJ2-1	CSARGQGHEQFF	TGCAGCGCTAGGGGGCAGGGCCATGAGCAGTTCTTC
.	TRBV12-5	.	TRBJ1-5	CASGLGSGNQPQHF	TGTGCTAGTGGTCTGGGCTCGGGCAATCAGCCCCAGCATTTT
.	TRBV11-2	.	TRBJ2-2	CASSPHRAAGELFF	TGTGCCAGCAGCCCCCACAGGGCCGCCGGGGAGCTGTTTTTT
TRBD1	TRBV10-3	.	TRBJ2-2	CATAGTGGTGELFF	TGTGCCACCGCCGGGACAGGGGGCACCGGGGAGCTGTTTTTT
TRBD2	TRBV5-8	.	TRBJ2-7	CASSQDGAGRAGEQYF	TGCGCCAGCAGCCAAGATGGAGCCGGGAGGGCCGGCGAGCAGTACTTC
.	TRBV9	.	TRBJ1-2	CASSVARGSNYGYTF	TGTGCCAGCAGCGTAGCTAGGGGTAGTAACTATGGCTACACCTTC
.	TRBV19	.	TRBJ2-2	CASSRMVAGRGGELFF	TGTGCCAGTAGTAGGATGGTGGCGGGGAGAGGCGGGGAGCTGTTTTTT
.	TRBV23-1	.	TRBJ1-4	CARLDRRNEKLFF	TGCGCCAGGTTGGACAGACGGAATGAAAAACTGTTTTTT
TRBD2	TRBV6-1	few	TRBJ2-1	CASSEGLWTSEGLEQFF	TGTGCCAGCAGTGAAGGGTTGTGGACTAGCGAGGGCCTTGAGCAGTTCTTC
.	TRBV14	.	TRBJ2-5	CASSPSWDISQETQYF	TGTGCCAGCAGCCCCTCCTGGGACATTAGCCAAGAGACCCAGTACTTC
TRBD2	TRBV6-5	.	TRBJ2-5	CASSQTSETQYF	TGTGCCAGCAGTCAGACTAGCGAGACCCAGTACTTC
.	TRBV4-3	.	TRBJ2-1	CASSQALRGGRVYNEQFF	TGCGCCAGCAGCCAAGCCCTCCGGGGAGGACGGGTTTACAATGAGCAGTTCTTC
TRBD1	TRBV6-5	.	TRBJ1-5	CASSTRTGGNQPQHF	TGTGCCAGCAGCACCAGAACAGGGGGCAATCAGCCCCAGCATTTT
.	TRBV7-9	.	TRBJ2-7	CASSFSTGLGYEQYF	TGTGCCAGCAGCTTCTCTACAGGGCTTGGCTACGAGCAGTACTTC
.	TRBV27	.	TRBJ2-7	CASSNAGEAYEQYF	TGTGCCAGCAGTAACGCCGGGGAGGCCTACGAGCAGTACTTC
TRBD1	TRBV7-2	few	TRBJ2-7	CASSSGQGGAYEQYF	TGTGCCAGCAGCTCCGGACAGGGCGGGGCCTACGAGCAGTACTTC
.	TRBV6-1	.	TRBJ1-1	CASKSQSNTEAFF	TGTGCCAGCAAGTCCCAGTCGAACACTGAAGCTTTCTTT
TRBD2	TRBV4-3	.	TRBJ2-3	CASSRGLAGGRADTQYF	TGCGCCAGCAGCCGGGGACTAGCGGGAGGCCGGGCAGATACGCAGTATTTT
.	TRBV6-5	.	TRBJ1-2	CASSYSLTGNYGYTF	TGTGCCAGCAGTTACTCGCTGACGGGTAACTATGGCTACACCTTC
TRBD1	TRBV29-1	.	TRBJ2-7	CSVTGTAGYQTGYEQYF	TGCAGCGTGACCGGGACAGCCGGGTATCAGACGGGGTACGAGCAGTACTTC
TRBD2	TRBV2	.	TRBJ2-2	CASLGAGSTGELFF	TGTGCCAGCTTGGGAGCGGGAAGCACCGGGGAGCTGTTTTTT
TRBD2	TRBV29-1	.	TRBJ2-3	CSVDEREAADTQYF	TGCAGCGTTGATGAGCGGGAGGCGGCAGATACGCAGTATTTT
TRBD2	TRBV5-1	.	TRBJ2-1	CASSLRTTSGSSGEQFF	TGCGCCAGCAGCCTTCGAACAACTAGCGGGAGTTCGGGTGAGCAGTTCTTC
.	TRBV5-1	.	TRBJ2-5	CASSLDRPETQYF	TGCGCCAGCAGCTTGGATCGTCCGGAGACCCAGTACTTC
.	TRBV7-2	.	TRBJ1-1	CASSLDPGGGTEAFF	TGTGCCAGCAGCTTAGATCCGGGGGGGGGCACTGAAGCTTTCTTT
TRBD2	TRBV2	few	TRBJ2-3	CASSDWTSESTDTQYF	TGTGCCAGCAGTGATTGGACTAGCGAGAGCACAGATACGCAGTATTTT